This entry features one T cell receptor (beta chain) sequence. The length of the CDR3 is 15 residues. Germline V CDR1 and CDR2: SEHNR, FQNEAQ (reference sequence). Trimming took off 3 bases at V and 7 bases at J, with 19 bases between the two ends. This record belongs to a study of blood T cell repertoires in COVID-19. Across the whole study: Both acute and convalescent COVID-19 samples were obtained from the United States, Italy and Spain. Sources were T cells, B-cell-depleted T cells, or PBMCs; the material itself was cDNA or gDNA.

Using immunoSEQ multiplex PCR, the repertoire was profiled, and TCRdb retains in-frame clones only, with some absent. The sample has under 250,000 clones, around four fifths seen once. The sequence was obtained from a man aged 35 to 55 with active or convalescent COVID-19. The V call is TRBV7-9, the J call TRBJ2-7; D is undetermined. The sample was peripheral blood. The CDR3: CASSLTGLTNGEQYF. The CDR3 region has the DNA TGTGCCAGCAGCTTGACCGGGTTAACCAATGGAGAGCAGTACTTC.